One sample yielded the 27 T cell receptor beta chains listed below, sequenced in a study of CD8+CD57+ T cells in acquired aplastic anemia. Patients chosen for sequencing had CD8+CD57+ cells that had expanded, as shown by flow cytometry. Researchers used genomic DNA as the template to profile TCR beta VDJ and CDR3. TCRdb itself ran the reads through MiXCR, one entry per CDR3 protein. The sample includes about 160,000 distinct CDR3 sequences, less than 60% of them seen just once. Source material: sorted CD4+, CD8+, or CD8+CD57+ T cells (not recorded which) from PBMCs. These receptors were collected from a human donor with aplastic anemia.

This clonotype occurred many times. The J gene is TRBJ1-1, the V gene TRBV15, with D possibly matching TRBD1 (6 bases). The CDR3 totals 13 residues. Deletions cut 1 base from V and 11 bases from J, with 14 bases between. Germline V gives CDR1 LNHNV, CDR2 YYDKDF (reference sequence). In DNA, the CDR3 is TGTGCCACCAGCAGAGGCGGGGGCTCTTGGGCTTTCTTT. This translates into CATSRGGGSWAFF.

As concerns this clonotype: It is likely a read error, because the conserved phenylalanine at the end of the CDR3 is missing. Because the CDR3's place on the DNA is in doubt, the DNA is left out and the CDR3 is given as listed by TCRdb. The chain has TRBV19 and TRBJ2-1; TRBD1 is the table's D call and was not checked against the DNA. The CDR3 spans 11 amino acids, including both terminal residues. Germline V gene sequence: CDR1 LNHDA, CDR2 SQIVND (reference sequence). The CDR3 here is CASSISGTPLS.

The genes are TRBV7-2 and TRBJ1-2, with D unresolved. CDR1 and CDR2 (germline): SGHTA, FQGNSA. The CDR3 has 12 amino acids. V dropped 5 bases and J dropped 5 bases, with 9 bases sitting between them. The CDR3 nucleotides read TGTGCCAGCAGCCCATACGGGTATGGCTACACCTTC. Translated: CASSPYGYGYTF.

This clonotype appeared a few times. A much bigger clone sits one base away, suggesting this may be a read error. The rearrangement uses TRBV25-1 and TRBJ2-3; D remains unclear. The CDR3 length is 13 residues. Germline values: CDR1 MGHDK, CDR2 SYGVNS. This CDR3 reads CASSEYAADTLYF. Here the CDR3 DNA reads TGTGCCAGCAGTGAATATGCCGCAGATACGCTGTATTTT.

The V call is TRBV2, the J call TRBJ2-7; 8 positions match TRBD1. The trim removed 7 bases at V and 3 bases at J, leaving 11 bases unmatched. The CDR3 totals 15 residues. The germline CDR1 and CDR2 sequences are SNHLY and FYNNEI. CDR3 sequence reads: CASIQTGAALYEQYF. CDR3 DNA sequence: TGTGCCAGCATTCAGACAGGGGCCGCTCTCTACGAGCAGTACTTC. Full variable domain (rest looked up from reference TRBV2 and TRBJ2-7): EPEVTQTPSHQVTQMGQEVILRCVPISNHLYFYWYRQILGQKVEFLVSFYNNEISEKSEIFDDQFSVERPDGSNFTLKIRSTKLEDSAMYFCASIQTGAALYEQYFGPGTRLTVT.

This clonotype was counted ten times or more. The chain uses TRBV6-2 or TRBV6-3 and TRBJ2-3, with D uncertain. This CDR3 is 11 amino acids long. The germline gives CDR1 MNHEY, CDR2 SVGEGT. The ends were cut back, 8 bases at V and 2 bases at J, with 5 bases in the middle. Here the CDR3 reads CASGNTDTQYF. In DNA form, the CDR3 reads TGTGCCAGCGGTAACACAGATACGCAGTATTTT.

This clonotype showed up just a few times. The J gene is TRBJ2-5, the V gene TRBV30; the match to TRBD2 covers 14 bases. Germline-derived CDR1 and CDR2 are GTSNPN and SVGIG (reference sequence). V gave up 2 bases and J gave up 4 bases; unmatched junction bases: 6. The CDR3 loop spans 16 amino acids. CDR3 region: CAWSPIGLAGGETQYF. The CDR3 coding sequence is TGTGCCTGGAGTCCAATTGGACTAGCGGGGGGAGAGACCCAGTACTTC.

This clonotype has a count of ten or more. The rearrangement uses TRBV4-3 and TRBJ1-1; maybe TRBD1 (6 bases). The CDR3 is 14 residues long. Between the trimmed V and J ends, which lost 4 bases and 2 bases, there was a span of 11 bases. Germline CDR1 and CDR2: LGHNA and YSLEER. The CDR3 DNA sequence: TGCGCCAGCAGCCCAACAGGGAGTAACACTGAAGCTTTCTTT. Translation: CASSPTGSNTEAFF.

The V gene is TRBV7-3, the J gene TRBJ2-7, with 13 bases that match TRBD2. The CDR3 sequence is 14 residues long. With V trimmed by 4 bases and J by 6 bases, 3 bases remained unmatched. Germline CDR1 is SGHTA and CDR2 is FQGTGA. CDR3 sequence reads: CASSYGLAGVEQYF. In DNA form, the CDR3 reads TGTGCCAGCAGCTATGGACTAGCGGGAGTCGAGCAGTACTTC.

V is TRBV30 and J is TRBJ1-4; D might be TRBD1 (5 bases). The length of the CDR3 is 15 residues. Trimming cost V 4 bases and J 3 bases, with 15 bases left between them. Germline-derived CDR1 and CDR2 are GTSNPN and SVGIG (reference sequence). Written as DNA, the CDR3 is TGTGCCTGGAACCGTAGGGGATCGGCTAATGAAAAACTGTTTTTT. It specifies CAWNRRGSANEKLFF.

This clonotype was detected many times. Compared with germline, one end of the junction differs, possibly owing to a read error. The chain couples TRBV19 to TRBJ2-7, with D possibly matching TRBD1 (6 bases). Germline CDR1 is LNHDA and CDR2 is SQIVND (reference sequence). The CDR3 is made up of 15 amino acids. The CDR3 DNA is TGTGCCAGTAGTATAGAGACAGGACGCTCCTACGTGCAGTACTTC. It encodes CASSIETGRSYVQYF. The variable domain in full, completed from reference TRBV19 and TRBJ2-7, reads DGGITQSPKYLFRKEGQNVTLSCEQNLNHDAMYWYRQDPGQGLRLIYYSQIVNDFQKGDIAEGYSVSREKKESFPLTVTSAQKNPTAFYLCASSIETGRSYVQYFGPGTRLTVT.

The table lists this clonotype with a few counts. This chain uses TRBV7-3 with TRBJ1-1; D might be TRBD1 (6 bases). This CDR3 region has 14 residues. CDR1 SGHTA and CDR2 FQGTGA come from the germline V gene. Trimming pared 5 bases from V and 4 bases from J, leaving 14 bases between. The CDR3 nucleotides are TGTGCCAGCAGCATACAGGGTGCGAGCACTGAAGCTTTCTTT. This codes for CASSIQGASTEAFF.

This clonotype was seen at least ten times. The genes are TRBV7-2 and TRBJ2-2, with a possible D match to TRBD2 (5 bases). The CDR3 is 15 residues long. Trimming stripped 2 bases from V and 7 bases from J, with 14 bases between. Germline V gene lookup returns CDR1 SGHTA and CDR2 FQGNSA. CDR3 sequence reads: CASSLRQIAGGELFF. The CDR3 nucleotides are TGTGCCAGCAGCTTACGGCAGATTGCGGGCGGGGAGCTGTTTTTT. Supplemented by reference TRBV7-2 and TRBJ2-2, the full variable domain reads GAGVSQSPSNKVTEKGKDVELRCDPISGHTALYWYRQSLGQGLEFLIYFQGNSAPDKSGLPSDRFSAERTGGSVSTLTIQRTQQEDSAVYLCASSLRQIAGGELFFGEGSRLTVL.

The chain recombines TRBV9 with TRBJ1-2; maybe TRBD1 (5 bases). CDR3 length equals 10 residues. Per the germline V gene, CDR1 is SGDLS and CDR2 is YYNGEE. Written as DNA, the CDR3 is TGTGCGTCGGGGGACTATGGCTACACCTTC. It is translated as CASGDYGYTF.

At least ten counts were recorded for this clonotype. This rearrangement joins TRBV19 to TRBJ1-1; D is ambiguous. The CDR3 spans 13 residues. V shed 5 bases and J shed 1 base, with 8 bases lying between them. The germline gives CDR1 LNHDA, CDR2 SQIVND (reference sequence). As DNA, the CDR3 is TGTGCCAGTAGTTTCACCAAGAACACTGAAGCTTTCTTT. Residues: CASSFTKNTEAFF.

As regards this clonotype: Relative to the germline gene, one junction end is altered; a read error may explain this. The chain uses TRBV10-3 and TRBJ2-7, with a tentative D call TRBD2 (6 bases). The CDR3 runs to 13 residues. Per germline, CDR1 ENHRY and CDR2 SYGVKD. The CDR3 nucleotides are TGTGCCAGCAGTGGGACTCCTGCCTACGAGCAGTACTTC. Translation: CASSGTPAYEQYF.

As to this clonotype: Because it lacks the conserved phenylalanine or tryptophan at the end, this CDR3 is likely a read error. The CDR3 region is CASSLSPAPDTQYL. In nucleotides, the CDR3 is TGTGCCAGCAGCCTATCGCCGGCGCCAGATACGCAGTATCTT. This chain uses TRBV7-9 with TRBJ2-3, with unresolved D. Germline V gene lookup returns CDR1 SEHNR and CDR2 FQNEAQ (reference sequence). This CDR3 is 14 amino acids long. The germline V and J ends were trimmed by 5 bases and 4 bases, with 13 bases remaining between them.

This clonotype was counted between two and nine times. The chain recombines TRBV19 with TRBJ1-5; D remains ambiguous. This CDR3 spans 14 amino acids. Germline CDR1 is LNHDA and CDR2 is SQIVND (reference sequence). Trimming took 2 bases from V and 3 from J, leaving 8 bases between them. CDR3 nucleotides: TGTGCCAGTAGTATAAGGGATTTCAATCAGCCCCAGCATTTT. The encoded protein is CASSIRDFNQPQHF. Combining the CDR3 with reference TRBV19 and TRBJ1-5 gives the whole variable domain DGGITQSPKYLFRKEGQNVTLSCEQNLNHDAMYWYRQDPGQGLRLIYYSQIVNDFQKGDIAEGYSVSREKKESFPLTVTSAQKNPTAFYLCASSIRDFNQPQHFGDGTRLSIL.

J is TRBJ1-2 and V is TRBV2; possible D gene TRBD1, 6 bases. The CDR3 has 14 residues. Trimming removed 1 base from V and 4 bases from J, with 10 bases in between. Germline assignment: CDR1 SNHLY and CDR2 FYNNEI. This chain's CDR3 is CASSEEQGGYGYTF. DNA for the CDR3: TGTGCCAGCAGTGAAGAACAGGGAGGCTATGGCTACACCTTC.

In the case of this clonotype: This may come from a read error, since a much larger clone is one base off. The CDR3 nucleotides are TGTGCCAGCAGTTTGGGACAGGCGGAAGGAAACACCATATATTTT. Protein product: CASSLGQAEGNTIYF. The chain joins TRBV6-5 to TRBJ1-3, with 8 bases that match TRBD1. V was clipped by 4 bases and J by 4 bases; unmatched bases: 6. CDR1 and CDR2 (germline): MNHEY, SVGAGI. The CDR3 totals 15 residues.

This clonotype was counted at least ten times. This chain links TRBV5-1 with TRBJ2-1; D remains unclear. From germline, CDR1 is SGHRS and CDR2 YFSETQ. There are 14 residues in the CDR3. V was cut by 0 bases and J by 3 bases, with 7 bases left in between. This CDR3 reads CASSLAEFYNEQFF. The CDR3 DNA reads TGCGCCAGCAGCTTGGCCGAGTTCTACAATGAGCAGTTCTTC.

This clonotype was seen at least ten times. This rearrangement joins TRBV5-4 to TRBJ2-5; TRBD2 matches 11 bases. Germline loops: CDR1 SGHNT, CDR2 YYREEE (reference sequence). The CDR3 totals 15 residues. V was pared by 4 bases and J by 1 base, with 3 bases of the junction left unmatched. This chain's CDR3 is CASSTGLAAQETQYF. In nucleotides, the CDR3 is TGTGCCAGCAGCACGGGACTAGCGGCCCAAGAGACCCAGTACTTC.

V is TRBV19 and J is TRBJ1-2; D gene uncertain. Trimming removed 2 bases from V and 5 bases from J, with 12 bases in between. CDR1 is LNHDA and CDR2 is SQIVND in the germline V gene (reference sequence). The CDR3 loop spans 14 amino acids. CDR3 sequence reads: CASSISRLGYGYTF. The CDR3 coding sequence is TGTGCCAGTAGTATATCCCGTCTGGGGTATGGCTACACCTTC.

This clonotype was seen at least ten times. V usage is TRBV7-2 and J usage is TRBJ2-7; D call uncertain. The ends were cut back, 1 base at V and 3 bases at J, with 10 bases in the middle. Germline lookup yields CDR1 SGHTA and CDR2 FQGNSA. This CDR3 contains 14 residues. The CDR3 nucleotides read TGTGCCAGCAGCTTAGGAAAGGGAATCTACGAGCAGTACTTC. It yields the protein CASSLGKGIYEQYF.

Details on this clonotype: One base away lies a much larger clone, so this may be a sequencing read error. The chain joins TRBV5-5 to TRBJ1-2; D is unclear. This CDR3 spans 15 amino acids. Germline V gene data show CDR1 as SGHKS and CDR2 as YYEKEE (reference sequence). The CDR3 protein is CASSFQGRQSYGCTF. The CDR3 nucleotides are TGTGCCAGCAGCTTTCAAGGACGGCAATCCTATGGCTGCACCTTC.

This clonotype has a handful of counts. The chain links TRBV19 to TRBJ2-7; 10 bases align to TRBD2. V shed 5 bases, J shed 4 bases, and the junction held 8 bases outside the gene matches. This CDR3 is 15 amino acids long. Germline values: CDR1 LNHDA, CDR2 SQIVND (reference sequence). DNA of the CDR3: TGTGCCAGTAGTGCTCCGGGACTAGCGCGTTACGAGCAGTACTTC. It translates to CASSAPGLARYEQYF.

This clonotype was counted a single time. It is likely a read error, because the conserved phenylalanine at the end of the CDR3 is missing. The rearrangement joins TRBV24-1 to TRBJ1-1; D possibly corresponds to TRBD1 (6 bases). The CDR3 contains 16 residues. Per the germline V gene, CDR1 is KGHDR and CDR2 is SFDVKD. CDR3: CTTSDPQGRVDTEAFL. The CDR3 region has the DNA TGTACCACCAGTGATCCCCAGGGGAGGGTGGACACTGAAGCTTTCCTT.